This T cell receptor (beta chain) was sequenced in a study of blood T cell repertoires in COVID-19. In the study overall: Samples came from the United States, Italy and Spain, spanning acute and convalescent COVID-19. T cells, B-cell-depleted T cells, or PBMCs supplied cDNA or gDNA.

The germline CDR1 and CDR2 sequences are LGHDT and YNNKEL (reference sequence). The CDR3 is made up of 13 amino acids. J gave up 6 bases and V 8 bases, and 3 bases lay outside the gene matches. Methods used by the authors: By means of reference gene primer amplification, nucleated cell counts were estimated. The repertoire was sequenced with immunoSEQ multiplex PCR; TCRdb's copy has only in-frame clones and lacks some. The V and J calls and clone size were taken over from that table, and D and trimming were inferred from the DNA. In the table there are over 55,000 clones, over 70% of which are singletons.

The clonotype was recovered from a man in his forties or fifties with active COVID-19. Material: peripheral blood. The chain has TRBV3-1 (or the pseudogene TRBV3-2) and TRBJ2-7; 14 nucleotides align to TRBD2. CDR3 nucleotides: TGTGCCAGCCGACTAGCGGGAGGGTCCGAGCAGTACTTC. Its translation: CASRLAGGSEQYF.